What follows is one T cell receptor beta chain and its context. Its antigen is not known. Carrying UMI labels, the TRB cDNA libraries were prepared through 5' RACE. TCRdb reprocessed the 5' RACE reads and keeps a single row for each CDR3 protein, giving no DNA. Its table records over 150,000 distinct CDR3 sequences. This sample is part of a study of CXCR3-negative and CXCR3-positive naive CD8 T cells. Study-level points and caveats: Comparison of naive CXCR3-negative and CXCR3-positive cells revealed similar TRBV-TRBJ usage, while memory cells differed. CXCR3 levels fell partly with cryopreservation; most assays relied on fresh PBMCs. Similarly elevated diversity marked both naive subsets, with memory CD8+ cells showing far lower diversity. TRB CDR3 hydrophobicity was greater in CXCR3-positive naive cells than in CXCR3-negative naive cells.

Cells that were CD45RO-CCR7+CD27+CD95- constituted naive CD8+ T cells. Per the germline V gene, CDR1 is SGHAT and CDR2 is FQNNGV. This CDR3 spans 13 amino acids. The receptor's source is a human donor in good health. Some clones in this sample may be carry-over from other donors' samples. The chain carries TRBV11-2 and TRBJ2-1. Sequenced: naive CXCR3+ CD8+ T cells from blood. Indicated subset: CD45RO-CCR7+CD27+CD95- naive CD8+ T cells expressing CXCR3 (TNR3+). CDR3 residues: CASSPDPGNEQFF.